This TCR beta chain was obtained from a study of blood T cells in healthy people across ages (dated by TCRdb to between 2014 and 2016). With respect to the entire study: Template switching captured roughly one uniquely barcoded TCR beta cDNA molecule per two T cells in model experiments. Age-related changes in TCR beta repertoire diversity were measured in the study by deep sequencing normalized with unique cDNA molecular identifiers. The study analyzed two additional independent replicas of 1 million unique cDNA reads from the same blood draw for two donors, one aged 18 to 29 and one aged 80 or older. The donors were divided into four age groups: young (average around 16 years), middle-aged (approximately 39), aged (about 62) and long-lived (around 80). Donors of different ages were randomly distributed across sequencing lanes to avoid experimental bias.

V is pared back by 7 bases and J by 5 bases, with 10 bases lying between the germline termini. From the cysteine through the phenylalanine, the CDR3 covers 12 amino acids. Left in the record is the CDR3 DNA by itself, 36 bases read in frame from the first base. Per the germline V gene, SNHLY is the CDR1 and FYNNEI is the CDR2. Donors were approximately 42 systemically healthy Caucasian individuals from Russia aged roughly 6 to 95 years. Ten milliliters of peripheral blood were drawn from each donor into EDTA-treated Vacutainer tubes. Ficoll-Paque density-gradient centrifugation was used to isolate PBMCs, with at least 7 million per sample. Trizol reagent was used to extract total RNA from the PBMCs, yielding at least 6 micrograms per sample. The percentages of naive CD45RAhigh/CD27high T cells were determined by flow cytometry on a PBMC aliquot from every donor. Comments on this clonotype: Its antigen is not yet known. No much larger clone exists at a distance of one base, and base qualities are not known.

Library prep was done by 5' RACE. A second about 6 to 11 cycle PCR used a sample-barcoded 5' primer and a J-beta primer mix. A unique molecular identifier was introduced onto each TCR beta cDNA molecule by a template-switch 5' adaptor carrying 12 random nucleotides. Each sample yielded at least 2.5 million CDR3-containing paired-end reads. First-strand cDNA synthesis was performed from all RNA using the Mint cDNA synthesis kit, with priming by a TRBC-specific oligonucleotide. Following uracil-DNA glycosylase treatment, a first 18-cycle PCR with universal primers M1SS and BC2_uni_R was performed on all cDNA. Processing in the source paper ran as follows. Each sample was normalized by randomly selecting 1 million high-quality reads, each carrying a distinct molecular identifier. Instead of being binned into consensus sequences, reads that shared molecular identifiers were thrown out. MiTCR, with a Q25 quality threshold and the strictest error-elimination algorithm, was used for CDR3 identification, clonotype clustering and error correction. A nonparametric unseen species model with Euler transformation was used to estimate a lower bound on total TCR beta diversity. Clones were called with MiXCR by TCRdb after fastp trimmed the public reads at Q25, and only in-frame beta chains were retained. Entries that share a CDR3 protein sequence are merged under the most common genes and DNA. Here the V and J calls rest on TCRdb's processing, not on the authors' analysis. A total of 1.8 million or so distinct CDR3 sequences appear in this sample, roughly two fifths of them only once. The top ten clones comprise about 21% of the sample.

Paper-wide results and their limitations: Because donor CMV infection status was unknown, age-related changes in expanded clonotypes were potentially confounded. As age increased, observed TCR beta diversity per million T cells dropped in a roughly linear way, and a significant reduction was already evident by age about 40. Conclusive comparison of naive and antigen-experienced compartments was prevented by the profiling of bulk unsorted PBMCs. Compared with the aged group, more naive CD4+ T cells, fewer expanded clones and increased TCR diversity were shown by the long-lived group, suggesting age selection. Observed TCR beta diversity correlated strongly with the percentage of naive T cells measured by flow cytometry. Estimates of total diversity based on one million sequenced T cells were considered lower bounds and underestimates.

The material sequenced was blood. The sequence is built from TRBV2 and TRBJ2-3; no D gene is confidently identified. This clonotype was obtained from a human donor in good health. CDR3 sequence: CASTLMVDTQYF. Here is the DNA: TGTGCCAGCACTCTTATGGTAGATACGCAGTATTTT.